These 10 T cell receptor beta chains came from one sample sequenced in a study of T cells in Graves' hyperthyroidism and ophthalmopathy. The TCR beta CDR3 regions underwent amplification using RNA transcripts as the source. When the TCR CDR3 underwent first-round RT-PCR, the HTBI primer set was used. One entry per CDR3 protein results from TCRdb running MiXCR on the multiplex PCR reads. The sample lists around 580,000 distinct CDR3 sequences, 15% to 20% occurring once. Sequencing was performed on blood. Receptor source: a woman aged 18-29 years with Graves' hyperthyroidism.

This sequence joins TRBV19 and TRBJ1-3; unclear D gene. Germline CDR1 is LNHDA and CDR2 is SQIVND (reference sequence). The CDR3 covers 17 residues. V shed 8 bases and J shed 0 bases, with 20 bases lying between them. The DNA of the CDR3 is TGTGCCAGTTTAAAGGGTTCAGCTCTACACTCTGGAAACACCATATATTTT. Protein sequence: CASLKGSALHSGNTIYF.

This clonotype was seen a few times. CDR3 DNA: TGTGCCAGCAGGGGGGAGGCGGCACAGTTCTTC. This gives the protein CASRGEAAQFF. The rearrangement joins TRBV28 to TRBJ2-1; D perhaps matches TRBD2 (6 bases). Germline V CDR1 and CDR2: MDHEN, SYDVKM. The CDR3 consists of 11 residues. V gave up 6 bases and J gave up 13 bases, with 13 bases separating them.

The rearrangement joins TRBV7-2 to TRBJ1-2; a possible D gene is TRBD1 (6 bases). Germline V lookup: CDR1 SGHTA, CDR2 FQGNSA. CDR3 size: 14 residues. The V gene lost 2 bases and the J gene lost 4 bases, with 11 bases spanning the gap. In nucleotides, the CDR3 is TGTGCCAGCAGCTTATTAGGGGGAAGCTATGGCTACACCTTC. Protein: CASSLLGGSYGYTF.

Comments on this clonotype: A much bigger clone sits one base away, suggesting this may be a read error. The chain uses TRBV20-1 and TRBJ2-1; D may be TRBD1 (6 bases). This CDR3 contains 11 residues. V lost 1 base to trimming and J lost 10 bases, with 8 bases between them. CDR1 is DFQATT and CDR2 is SNEGSKA in the germline V gene (reference sequence). CDR3 protein: CSARGDREQFF. The CDR3 region has the DNA TGCAGTGCTAGAGGAGACAGGGAGCAGTTCTTC.

This clonotype came up many times. This chain joins TRBV7-2 and TRBJ1-2; 8 nucleotides agree with TRBD1. Germline trimming cut 1 base from V and 5 bases from J; bases unmatched to any gene: 6. The CDR3 spans 15 residues. CDR1 and CDR2 from the germline V gene are SGHTA and FQGNSA. CDR3 nucleotide sequence: TGTGCCAGCAGCTTAGAAGGACAGGGACTTTATGGCTACACCTTC. This codes for CASSLEGQGLYGYTF.

The chain combines TRBV28 with TRBJ2-2, with unresolved D. Germline CDR1 and CDR2: MDHEN and SYDVKM. V dropped 6 bases and J dropped 5 bases, with 7 bases sitting between them. This CDR3 is built from 12 residues. The CDR3 sequence is CASRGRTGELFF. CDR3 nucleotides: TGTGCCAGCAGGGGCAGGACCGGGGAGCTGTTTTTT. Filled out from reference TRBV28 and TRBJ2-2, the complete variable domain reads DVKVTQSSRYLVKRTGEKVFLECVQDMDHENMFWYRQDPGLGLRLIYFSYDVKMKEKGDIPEGYSVSREKKERFSLILESASTNQTSMYLCASRGRTGELFFGEGSRLTVL.

This clonotype occurred many times. The genes are TRBV19 and TRBJ1-5; D may be TRBD1 (5 bases). The CDR3 totals 15 residues. Germline loops: CDR1 LNHDA, CDR2 SQIVND (reference sequence). V dropped 6 bases and J dropped 4 bases, with 16 bases sitting between them. CDR3 coding DNA: TGTGCCAGTAGCAGGCCGGGACGCGATAATCAGCCCCAGCATTTT. Its translation: CASSRPGRDNQPQHF.

CDR3 coding DNA: TGTGCTAGTGGTCCCAGGGGGCAAGGGGACACAGATACGCAGTATTTT. Its translation: CASGPRGQGDTDTQYF. The chain joins TRBV12-5 to TRBJ2-3; the match to TRBD1 covers 8 bases. The CDR3 covers 16 residues. The junction had 9 bases not matched to a gene; V was cut back by 5 bases and J by 2 bases. Germline values: CDR1 LGHNT, CDR2 FRNRAP.

This clonotype showed up many times. The CDR3 spells CATSEDRAGYGYTF. CDR3 coding DNA: TGTGCCACCAGTGAGGACAGGGCCGGCTATGGCTACACCTTC. The chain employs TRBV24-1 and TRBJ1-2, with 8 bases matching TRBD1. CDR3 length: 14 residues. The trim removed 4 bases at V and 4 bases at J, leaving 4 bases unmatched. Germline CDR1 KGHDR, CDR2 SFDVKD.

Ten or more counts support this clonotype. The chain recombines TRBV11-2 with TRBJ2-1; 8 positions agree with TRBD2. Germline CDR1 and CDR2: SGHAT and FQNNGV. The CDR3 totals 15 residues. The V and J ends lost 5 bases and 7 bases, in that order; junction bases with no gene match: 10. The DNA for the CDR3 is TGTGCCAGCAGCATTAGCGGGGAGGTGGTTAATGAGCAGTTCTTC. Translated: CASSISGEVVNEQFF. Filled out from reference TRBV11-2 and TRBJ2-1, the complete variable domain reads EAGVAQSPRYKIIEKRQSVAFWCNPISGHATLYWYQQILGQGPKLLIQFQNNGVVDDSQLPKDRFSAERLKGVDSTLKIQPAKLEDSAVYLCASSISGEVVNEQFFGPGTRLTVL.